This TCR beta chain stems from a study of beta chain features in type 1 diabetes (dated by TCRdb to 2016 to 2018). For the study in its entirety: Mean age, gender distribution, total cell number and subset yield did not differ between patients and healthy donors. Across all samples, some 100,000,000 sorted cells were examined, and cell number per subset correlated strongly with RNA yield. In the study, TCRB repertoires of sorted circulating CD4+ T cell subsets from recently diagnosed type 1 diabetes patients were compared with those of matched healthy donors. Whereas all 28 donors provided naive and central memory subsets, regulatory and stem cell-like memory subsets were isolated from just 8 patients and roughly eight healthy donors. Broad study findings and their caveats: The naive, central memory and regulatory TCRB repertoires appeared to resemble one another more closely among patients than among healthy donors. Because small numbers of individuals were included in the HLA sub-analyses, any influence of HLA type on TCRB rearrangement was left unresolved. Fewer insertions and more nucleotide deletions at VDJ recombination sites were observed in patients with type 1 diabetes, implying thymic rearrangement abnormalities. PCR might favor shorter templates, but patient and control samples were amplified and corrected together, so any skew would affect both groups equally. Type 1 diabetes patients showed a moderate but significant shortening of TCRB CDR3 length in all four CD4+ subsets. Because cDNA was sequenced instead of genomic DNA, highly expressing activated cells could be over-represented, though the groups showed no difference in activation or CD3 levels.

All of the isolated RNA was reverse transcribed with the High Capacity cDNA Reverse Transcription Kit, so expressed TCRB transcripts were sequenced. Deep immunoSEQ sequencing was performed on naive, central memory and regulatory T cell samples, with an average of around 3.5 million total reads per sample. After sorted cells were lysed in RLT buffer, RNA was extracted with DNase-treated RNeasy Micro or Mini kits, with the choice depending on cell number. To prevent cross-contamination, each cell subset was processed individually, whereas patient and healthy donor samples were processed jointly. TCRB sequences were amplified from cDNA with the immunoSEQ multiplex PCR, producing 87-bp fragments spanning the CDR3 region. Amplicons were sequenced on the Illumina HiSeq platform. For the original study's pipeline: Synthetic template baselines were used to correct PCR bias computationally, reads within Hamming distance 2 were collapsed together, and singletons that could not be merged were discarded. Reads were aligned to IMGT to assign V, D and J genes, CDR3 length, and insertions or deletions at six rearrangement sites. Within each subset, clonotype counts were normalized to sorted cell number, and only after that were true diversity and Gini coefficients computed with the tcR R package. Repertoire sharing was quantified using the overlap coefficient calculated on TCRB nucleotide sequences. Out-of-frame TCRB sequences from naive cells were analyzed to stand in for the pre-selection repertoire. TCRdb re-hosts the immuneACCESS table, in-frame sequences only. Its copies lack some clones; in the studies checked, an unresolved V gene accounts for under half of them, and the cause for the rest is not known. V, J and clone size are those of that table, while D and trimming were read from the DNA. The sample contains hundreds of thousands of clones, 17% of them found a single time. In total, the top ten clones hold about 0.02% of the sample.

This clone was observed a handful of times. The antigen it recognizes is unknown. Base-call qualities are not available, and no considerably larger clone is one nucleotide away. Each donor gave one peripheral blood draw, approximately 120 mL on average, collected into heparinised tubes. Using a panel that included CD45RO, CCR7, CD25, CD127, CD95 and CD27, naive, central memory, regulatory and stem cell-like memory CD4+ T cells were sorted on a BD FACSAria II. Every sorted population had a purity above 98%. Right away, PBMCs were isolated by Lymphoprep density gradient centrifugation and were stained directly, with no culture step. So that batch effects would be minimized, each experiment stained and sorted samples in pairs, pairing one healthy donor with one patient. Trimming costs V 4 bases and J 3 bases, and their ends lie 11 bases apart. The CDR3 starts with the cysteine, ends with the phenylalanine, and has 13 residues. Solely the CDR3 DNA is kept, with 39 bases framed from the first base. For CDR1 and CDR2, the germline V gene lists SGHDT and YYEEEE.

The TCR was taken from a woman under 30 in good health. The chain links TRBV5-6 with TRBJ2-7; a tentative D call is TRBD2 (5 bases match). The sequencing sample was made of naive CD4+ T cells from blood. The cell subset or site label here, explained by the study, means: true naive CD4+ T cells. CDR3 reads: CASSLPGVYEQYF. The DNA sequence reads TGTGCCAGCAGCCTTCCCGGGGTCTACGAGCAGTACTTC.